This TCR beta chain was recorded in a study of T-cell reconstitution after alpha-beta-depleted transplantation in children. This clonotype appeared many times. This sample's TCRbeta library carried unique molecular identifier barcodes. TCRdb re-called the PCR reads with MiXCR, one entry per CDR3 protein. The sample shows approximately 800,000 distinct CDR3 sequences, about 15% of them seen only once. This clonotype was obtained from a male patient aged 10-17 years who had a stem cell transplant for acute lymphoblastic leukemia, so the T cells may come from the graft donor. The sequenced sample was PBMCs, mostly from graft donor cells, obtained 360 days after TCRalphabeta/CD19-depleted stem cell transplant.

CDR3 loop: CSASRTGGSNQPQHF. For the CDR3, the DNA is TGCAGTGCTAGTAGGACAGGGGGATCCAATCAGCCCCAGCATTTT. The chain recombines TRBV20-1 with TRBJ1-5, with 10 positions matching TRBD1. The germline V gene has CDR1 DFQATT and CDR2 SNEGSKA (reference sequence). J was trimmed by 3 bases and V by 3 bases; bases with no gene match: 5. This CDR3 is 15 amino acids long.